Listed below are T cell receptor beta chains from one sample, sequenced in a study of blood T cell repertoires in COVID-19. Clones were read by immunoSEQ multiplex PCR, and TCRdb kept only the in-frame ones, dropping some. The data hold about 200,000 clones, with around 92% observed a single time. Sequencing used PBMCs or T cells enriched from blood (not recorded which). Receptors were obtained from a woman aged 18-35 years who had recovered from COVID-19. CDR3s include the opening cysteine and the closing phenylalanine or tryptophan. A D gene is named only where the DNA matches it firmly. Expanded clones get a size class; other rows say once, few or many, or leave the size out.

J gene: TRBJ2-7
clone size: -
D gene: TRBD1
V gene: TRBV6-1
CDR3 DNA: TGTGCCAGCAGTGAAGTAATCGTGACAGGGGCCTACGAGCAGTACTTC
CDR3 protein: CASSEVIVTGAYEQYF

J gene: TRBJ1-2
clone size: -
D gene: TRBD1
V gene: TRBV2
CDR3 DNA: TGTGCCAGCAGTGCGACAGGGCCGGGCTATGGCTACACCTTC
CDR3 protein: CASSATGPGYGYTF

J gene: TRBJ1-4
clone size: -
D gene: -
V gene: TRBV5-4
CDR3 DNA: TGTGCCAGCAGCCTTACGGCAACTAATGAAAAACTGTTTTTT
CDR3 protein: CASSLTATNEKLFF

J gene: TRBJ1-4
clone size: -
D gene: TRBD1
V gene: TRBV19
CDR3 DNA: TGTGCCAGTAGGACAGGGGAAGCAACTAATGAAAAACTGTTTTTT
CDR3 protein: CASRTGEATNEKLFF

J gene: TRBJ1-6
clone size: -
D gene: -
V gene: TRBV5-5
CDR3 DNA: TGTGCCAGCAGCCCCCCGCGGGTTCAGAATAATTCACCCCTCCACTTT
CDR3 protein: CASSPPRVQNNSPLHF

J gene: TRBJ1-1
clone size: -
D gene: -
V gene: TRBV12-3/TRBV12-4
CDR3 DNA: TGTGCCAGCAGTTTGAAAACGGGAGCTGAAGCTTTCTTT
CDR3 protein: CASSLKTGAEAFF

J gene: TRBJ2-7
clone size: -
D gene: -
V gene: TRBV6-1
CDR3 DNA: TGTGCCAGCAGTGACAGGGAACGGCGCGAGCAGTACTTC
CDR3 protein: CASSDRERREQYF

J gene: TRBJ2-7
clone size: -
D gene: -
V gene: TRBV19
CDR3 DNA: TGTGCCAGTAGTATAGATCTGGAGCTGCGATCACGGCAGTACTTC
CDR3 protein: CASSIDLELRSRQYF

J gene: TRBJ2-5
clone size: -
D gene: -
V gene: TRBV3-1/TRBV3-2
CDR3 DNA: TGTGCCAGCAGCCAAGATACAGTCCAAGAGACCCAGTACTTC
CDR3 protein: CASSQDTVQETQYF

J gene: TRBJ2-2
clone size: many
D gene: -
V gene: TRBV4-2
CDR3 DNA: TGTGCCAGCAGCCAAGATATCGAGCTCACCGGGGAGCTGTTTTTT
CDR3 protein: CASSQDIELTGELFF

J gene: TRBJ1-2
clone size: once
D gene: TRBD1
V gene: TRBV19
CDR3 DNA: TGTGCCAGTAGAATCGGACAGGGCTATGGCTACACCTTC
CDR3 protein: CASRIGQGYGYTF

J gene: TRBJ1-2
clone size: -
D gene: -
V gene: TRBV15
CDR3 DNA: TGTGCCACCAGCATCGGGGGTTTAGGCTATGGCTACACCTTC
CDR3 protein: CATSIGGLGYGYTF

J gene: TRBJ2-1
clone size: -
D gene: TRBD1
V gene: TRBV19
CDR3 DNA: TGTGCCAGTAGTATCAGGACAGGGGGCTCCTACAATGAGCAGTTCTTC
CDR3 protein: CASSIRTGGSYNEQFF

J gene: TRBJ2-5
clone size: -
D gene: -
V gene: TRBV5-1
CDR3 DNA: TGCGCCAGCAGCTTGGTCTGGAGGGAGGAGGAGACCCAGTACTTC
CDR3 protein: CASSLVWREEETQYF

J gene: TRBJ1-1
clone size: -
D gene: TRBD1
V gene: TRBV5-6
CDR3 DNA: TGTGCCAGCAGCACCGGGACAGAAGGGTGGGACACTGAAGCTTTCTTT
CDR3 protein: CASSTGTEGWDTEAFF

J gene: TRBJ2-2
clone size: once
D gene: TRBD1
V gene: TRBV19
CDR3 DNA: TGTGCCAGTAGTTTCCCGGGACAGGGGAACACCGGGGAGCTGTTTTTT
CDR3 protein: CASSFPGQGNTGELFF

J gene: TRBJ1-3
clone size: -
D gene: TRBD1
V gene: TRBV6-7
CDR3 DNA: TGTGCCAGCAGTTACAGTGGGACAGGGGATAGAAACACCATATATTTT
CDR3 protein: CASSYSGTGDRNTIYF

J gene: TRBJ2-1
clone size: -
D gene: -
V gene: TRBV28
CDR3 DNA: TGTGCCAGCATCTCTGTGGGCAAGCCGAGCTCCTACAATGAGCAGTTCTTC
CDR3 protein: CASISVGKPSSYNEQFF

J gene: TRBJ2-1
clone size: -
D gene: -
V gene: TRBV28
CDR3 DNA: TGTGCCAGCAGTTTATCACTAGGAAGAACAGATGAGCAGTTCTTC
CDR3 protein: CASSLSLGRTDEQFF

J gene: TRBJ1-6
clone size: -
D gene: TRBD1
V gene: TRBV5-4
CDR3 DNA: TGTGCCAGCAGCTTAAGACAGGGCGCTGCCATGGTGGCACCCCTCCACTTT
CDR3 protein: CASSLRQGAAMVAPLHF

J gene: TRBJ1-2
clone size: -
D gene: -
V gene: TRBV6-2/TRBV6-3
CDR3 DNA: TGTGCCAGCAGTTTGAGCAGGGTATTAAACTATGGCTACACCTTC
CDR3 protein: CASSLSRVLNYGYTF

J gene: TRBJ1-3
clone size: -
D gene: -
V gene: TRBV7-9
CDR3 DNA: TGTGCCAGCAGCCTAGTCAGCGGGGAAGGAAACACCATATATTTT
CDR3 protein: CASSLVSGEGNTIYF

J gene: TRBJ2-2
clone size: -
D gene: TRBD2
V gene: TRBV11-2
CDR3 DNA: TGTGCCAGCAGCCCCCTGCGTAGCGGGGGGAACACCGGGGAGCTGTTTTTT
CDR3 protein: CASSPLRSGGNTGELFF

J gene: TRBJ2-3
clone size: -
D gene: TRBD2
V gene: TRBV19
CDR3 DNA: TGTGCCAGTAGTATAGCGGGGGGGCGAACAGATACGCAGTATTTT
CDR3 protein: CASSIAGGRTDTQYF

J gene: TRBJ2-1
clone size: -
D gene: TRBD1
V gene: TRBV5-8
CDR3 DNA: TGTGCCAGCAGCGGAAGGACAGGGGTCTACAATGAGCAGTTCTTC
CDR3 protein: CASSGRTGVYNEQFF

J gene: TRBJ2-7
clone size: -
D gene: -
V gene: TRBV12-3/TRBV12-4
CDR3 DNA: TGTGCCAGCAGTTTGAGATCCTACGAGCAGTACTTC
CDR3 protein: CASSLRSYEQYF

J gene: TRBJ2-7
clone size: once
D gene: TRBD2
V gene: TRBV28
CDR3 DNA: TGTGCCAGCAGTTTATCAGCGGGGGGAGTTAACGAGCAGTACTTC
CDR3 protein: CASSLSAGGVNEQYF

J gene: TRBJ1-3
clone size: -
D gene: TRBD1
V gene: TRBV7-6
CDR3 DNA: TGTGCCAGCAGCCCGGGACAGATCTCTGGAAACACCATATATTTT
CDR3 protein: CASSPGQISGNTIYF

J gene: TRBJ1-5
clone size: -
D gene: -
V gene: TRBV19
CDR3 DNA: TGTGCCAGTAGACTGCGCGGCAGTAGAACACCCAATCAGCCCCAGCATTTT
CDR3 protein: CASRLRGSRTPNQPQHF

J gene: TRBJ1-2
clone size: -
D gene: -
V gene: TRBV3-1/TRBV3-2
CDR3 DNA: TGTGCCAGCAGCCGGGAACAGGGAGACGGCTACACCTTC
CDR3 protein: CASSREQGDGYTF

J gene: TRBJ1-5
clone size: -
D gene: TRBD1
V gene: TRBV5-6
CDR3 DNA: TGTGCCAGCAGCCTAAGGACAGGGGGCGGAGGACAGCCCCAGCATTTT
CDR3 protein: CASSLRTGGGGQPQHF

J gene: TRBJ1-5
clone size: -
D gene: -
V gene: TRBV20-1
CDR3 DNA: TGCAGTGCTAGTCCCGACAGTTATTATGGTGATCAGCCCCAGCATTTT
CDR3 protein: CSASPDSYYGDQPQHF

J gene: TRBJ2-7
clone size: -
D gene: -
V gene: TRBV27
CDR3 DNA: TGTGCCAGCAGTCGCGGACAGCGTGGGGATAGGGAGCAGTACTTC
CDR3 protein: CASSRGQRGDREQYF

J gene: TRBJ2-6
clone size: -
D gene: TRBD1
V gene: TRBV28
CDR3 DNA: TGTGCCAGCGGACAGGTGACTACTGGGGCCAACGTCCTGACTTTC
CDR3 protein: CASGQVTTGANVLTF

J gene: TRBJ1-1
clone size: -
D gene: TRBD1
V gene: TRBV10-3
CDR3 DNA: TGTGCCATCAGTGAAGAGAGGGGGCACACTGAAGCTTTCTTT
CDR3 protein: CAISEERGHTEAFF

J gene: TRBJ1-3
clone size: -
D gene: -
V gene: TRBV19
CDR3 DNA: TGTGCCAGTTGGCACACCCTTGGCTCTGGAAACACCATATATTTT
CDR3 protein: CASWHTLGSGNTIYF

J gene: TRBJ1-1
clone size: -
D gene: TRBD1
V gene: TRBV7-9
CDR3 DNA: TGTGCCAGCAGCGCCACAGGGGTTGGAGCTTTCTTT
CDR3 protein: CASSATGVGAFF

J gene: TRBJ1-2
clone size: -
D gene: TRBD1
V gene: TRBV25-1
CDR3 DNA: TGTGCCAGCACACCCGGGACAGACTATGGCTACACCTTC
CDR3 protein: CASTPGTDYGYTF

J gene: TRBJ2-3
clone size: -
D gene: TRBD2
V gene: TRBV10-3
CDR3 DNA: TGTGCCACCCAAGCGGGGGGGCCCATAGATACGCAGTATTTT
CDR3 protein: CATQAGGPIDTQYF

J gene: TRBJ2-4
clone size: -
D gene: -
V gene: TRBV24-1
CDR3 DNA: TGTGCCACCAGTGATACAGGGTCGGAAGGCATTCAGTACTTC
CDR3 protein: CATSDTGSEGIQYF

J gene: TRBJ2-2
clone size: once
D gene: -
V gene: TRBV4-1
CDR3 DNA: TGCGCCAGCAGCCAAATCAAGAACACCGGGGAGCTGTTTTTT
CDR3 protein: CASSQIKNTGELFF

J gene: TRBJ2-2
clone size: -
D gene: TRBD1
V gene: TRBV5-1
CDR3 DNA: TGCGCCAGCAGCGGGGACAGACAGAACACCGGGGAGCTGTTTTTT
CDR3 protein: CASSGDRQNTGELFF

J gene: TRBJ2-7
clone size: once
D gene: TRBD1
V gene: TRBV27
CDR3 DNA: TGTGCCAGCAGTTTGGGACCGGGACAGGGGAGTGAGGAGCAGTACTTC
CDR3 protein: CASSLGPGQGSEEQYF

J gene: TRBJ1-1
clone size: -
D gene: -
V gene: TRBV4-2
CDR3 DNA: TGTGCCAGCAGCCAAGATCGGGGGGGGACTGAAGCTTTCTTT
CDR3 protein: CASSQDRGGTEAFF

J gene: TRBJ1-3
clone size: -
D gene: -
V gene: TRBV21-1
CDR3 DNA: TGTGCCAGCAGCATCATAGGGGCATTATTATCTGGAAACACCATATATTTT
CDR3 protein: CASSIIGALLSGNTIYF

J gene: TRBJ1-4
clone size: -
D gene: -
V gene: TRBV5-5
CDR3 DNA: TGTGCCAGCAGCCCACAGGGCCTTAATGAAAAACTGTTTTTT
CDR3 protein: CASSPQGLNEKLFF

J gene: TRBJ1-1
clone size: -
D gene: -
V gene: TRBV30
CDR3 DNA: TGTGCCTGGAGTGTTGTCCAAGAAGCTTTCTTT
CDR3 protein: CAWSVVQEAFF

J gene: TRBJ1-2
clone size: -
D gene: TRBD1
V gene: TRBV30
CDR3 DNA: TGTGTCGGACAGGGGGGCACTAACTATGGCTACACCTTC
CDR3 protein: CVGQGGTNYGYTF

J gene: TRBJ1-2
clone size: -
D gene: -
V gene: TRBV6-5
CDR3 DNA: TGTGCCAGCTCCACAGGGCTAAACTATGGCTACACCTTC
CDR3 protein: CASSTGLNYGYTF

J gene: TRBJ2-3
clone size: -
D gene: -
V gene: TRBV28
CDR3 DNA: TGTGCCAGCACACCTCTCAACAGCAGACTAGGAGTGACTATGGAGTATTTT
CDR3 protein: CASTPLNSRLGVTMEYF

J gene: TRBJ1-3
clone size: -
D gene: -
V gene: TRBV5-1
CDR3 DNA: TGCGCCAGCAGCTTGGATGGCAGCTCTGGAAACACCATATATTTT
CDR3 protein: CASSLDGSSGNTIYF